Presented here are 25 T cell receptor beta chains from one specimen sequenced in a study of breast tumors, draining lymph nodes, adjacent tissues. Axillary draining lymph nodes of breast cancer patients supplied the node samples. MiXCR, applied by TCRdb to the multiplex PCR reads, yields one record per CDR3 protein. The data show roughly 130,000 distinct CDR3 sequences, with around 20% seen just once and around 3.5% held by the top ten. Specimen: axillary lymph node tissue. Every receptor here comes from a female donor with breast cancer. Some clones in this sample may be carry-over from other donors' samples.

About this clonotype itself: This may stem from a read error, because a much larger clone lies one nucleotide away. The V and J genes are TRBV20-1 and TRBJ2-3; D might be TRBD1 (6 bases). V was trimmed by 4 bases and J by 0 bases, leaving 11 bases between them. This CDR3 is 14 amino acids long. CDR1 and CDR2 from the germline V gene are DFQATT and SNEGSKA (reference sequence). For the CDR3, the DNA is TGCAGTGCTACCCGACAGGATAGCACAGATACGCAGTATTTT. Its translation is CSATRQDSTDTQYF.

The chain has TRBV20-1 and TRBJ2-1; possible D gene TRBD2, 6 bases. The V end lost 5 bases, the J end lost 3 bases, and 17 bases lay between the germline ends. There are 15 residues in the CDR3. Germline CDR1 reads DFQATT; CDR2 reads SNEGSKA (reference sequence). The CDR3 spells CSAGAGRPLYNEQFF. In DNA form, the CDR3 reads TGCAGTGCTGGGGCGGGAAGGCCCCTCTACAATGAGCAGTTCTTC.

This clonotype appeared many times. The chain links TRBV25-1 to TRBJ1-4; no clear D gene. Trimming removed 8 bases at V and 4 bases at J, with 5 bases between. Looked up from germline, CDR1 is MGHDK and CDR2 is SYGVNS. The CDR3 contains 11 residues. The CDR3 loop reads CASGGNEKLFF. The CDR3, as DNA: TGTGCCAGCGGCGGTAATGAAAAACTGTTTTTT.

This clonotype was detected ten times or more. This rearrangement joins TRBV6-1 to TRBJ2-7, with 7 bases fitting TRBD2. Trimming cost V 8 bases and J 2 bases; bases outside gene matches: 6. This CDR3 comprises 13 residues. Germline-derived CDR1 and CDR2 are MNHNS and SASEGT. CDR3 sequence (DNA): TGTGCCAGCTCCGTCCGGGAGGCCTACGAGCAGTACTTC. This gives the protein CASSVREAYEQYF.

This clonotype came up a few times. The chain uses TRBV3-1 and TRBJ2-3, with D unresolved. Germline V gene sequence: CDR1 LGHDT, CDR2 YNNKEL (reference sequence). The CDR3 has 13 amino acids. Trimming removed 0 bases from V and 6 bases from J, with 7 bases in between. CDR3 nucleotides: TGTGCCAGCAGCCAAGATAACCGGGATACGCAGTATTTT. Its protein is CASSQDNRDTQYF.

This clonotype was recorded at least ten times. V gene TRBV20-1 combines with J gene TRBJ2-1; TRBD2 matches at 9 bases. CDR1 DFQATT and CDR2 SNEGSKA come from the germline V gene (reference sequence). Trimming cost V 5 bases and J 3 bases; bases outside gene matches: 5. CDR3 length: 14 residues. The CDR3 nucleotides read TGCAGTGCTTGGGTAGCGGGAGTCTACAATGAGCAGTTCTTC. Translating gives CSAWVAGVYNEQFF.

With regard to this clonotype: A single base separates this from a much larger clone, so it may be a read error. The CDR3 region is CASSWQGHEQHF. In DNA form, the CDR3 reads TGTGCCAGCAGCTGGCAGGGGCACGAGCAGCACTTC. The genes are TRBV12-3 or TRBV12-4 and TRBJ2-7; a possible D gene is TRBD1 (6 bases). There are 12 residues in the CDR3.

This clonotype was counted at least ten times. V gene TRBV20-1 combines with J gene TRBJ2-3; D unresolved. Trimming took 5 bases from V and 2 from J, leaving 14 bases between them. The germline V gene has CDR1 DFQATT and CDR2 SNEGSKA (reference sequence). The CDR3 sequence is 14 residues long. CDR3 amino acids: CSASTTTPTDTQYF. The CDR3 DNA sequence: TGCAGTGCTTCTACTACAACCCCCACAGATACGCAGTATTTT.

The table lists this clonotype with many counts. CDR3 loop: CASSFRGGDADTQYF. In nucleotides, the CDR3 is TGTGCCAGCAGCTTCCGCGGGGGGGATGCAGATACGCAGTATTTT. This chain links TRBV5-4 with TRBJ2-3, with 9 bases matching TRBD2. The length of the CDR3 is 15 residues. V lost 2 bases to trimming and J lost 4 bases; unmatched junction nucleotides: 5. Germline V CDR1 and CDR2: SGHNT, YYREEE (reference sequence).

The V and J genes are TRBV11-2 and TRBJ2-3; 13 bases are shared with TRBD2. The CDR3 has 16 amino acids. Germline CDR1 and CDR2: SGHAT and FQNNGV. The ends lost 5 bases at V and 7 bases at J; junction bases unmatched: 9. In nucleotides, the CDR3 is TGTGCCAGCAGCAGCTCCGGGACTAGCGGGGTGAATACGCAGTATTTT. Its protein product is CASSSSGTSGVNTQYF.

This clonotype was detected many times. This chain connects TRBV5-1 to TRBJ2-7; D uncertain. V lost 0 bases to trimming and J lost 3 bases, with 10 bases between them. The CDR3 totals 14 residues. CDR1 is SGHRS and CDR2 is YFSETQ in the germline V gene. CDR3: CASSLDSPIYEQYF. CDR3 bases: TGCGCCAGCAGCTTGGACAGCCCAATCTACGAGCAGTACTTC.

V is TRBV28 and J is TRBJ1-3; maybe TRBD1 (5 bases). The V gene lost 3 bases and the J gene lost 3 bases, with 15 bases spanning the gap. This CDR3 comprises 16 residues. Germline V gene lookup returns CDR1 MDHEN and CDR2 SYDVKM. CDR3 DNA sequence: TGTGCCAGCAGTTTCCCTCTCGGGACTCTTGGAAACACCATATATTTT. It is translated as CASSFPLGTLGNTIYF.

This clonotype was recorded many times. This chain joins TRBV6-1 and TRBJ2-7; no clear D gene. Germline V gene lookup returns CDR1 MNHNS and CDR2 SASEGT. The CDR3 has 13 residues. V was pared by 2 bases and J by 3 bases, with 8 bases between. The CDR3 region is CASSEYQVYEQYF. The DNA for the CDR3 is TGTGCCAGCAGTGAATATCAGGTCTACGAGCAGTACTTC.

There are a few counts of this clonotype. The rearrangement links TRBV5-4 to TRBJ2-2; D uncertain. Trimming shortened V by 3 bases and J by 7 bases, and 10 bases separated the two germline ends. CDR1 SGHNT and CDR2 YYREEE come from the germline V gene (reference sequence). This CDR3 is built from 13 residues. CDR3 coding DNA: TGTGCCAGCAGCTCGGGTCCCGACGGGGAGCTGTTTTTT. Protein: CASSSGPDGELFF. Full variable domain (remainder filled in from reference TRBV5-4 and TRBJ2-2): ETGVTQSPTHLIKTRGQQVTLRCSSQSGHNTVSWYQQALGQGPQFIFQYYREEENGRGNFPPRFSGLQFPNYSSELNVNALELDDSALYLCASSSGPDGELFFGEGSRLTVL.

J is TRBJ2-7 and V is TRBV28; possible D gene TRBD1, 6 bases. The CDR3 covers 14 residues. Germline-derived CDR1 and CDR2 are MDHEN and SYDVKM. V dropped 7 bases and J dropped 1 base, with 14 bases sitting between them. The CDR3 sequence is CASKAQGRSYEQYF. For the CDR3, the DNA is TGTGCCAGCAAAGCCCAGGGGCGATCCTACGAGCAGTACTTC.

A few counts support this clonotype. The chain uses TRBV20-1 and TRBJ1-5, with D possibly TRBD1 on 5 matching bases. Trimming pared 6 bases from V and 6 bases from J, leaving 21 bases between. Germline V lookup: CDR1 DFQATT, CDR2 SNEGSKA (reference sequence). This CDR3 spans 15 amino acids. This chain's CDR3 is CSAEPSRGGTQPQHF. CDR3 DNA sequence: TGCAGTGCCGAACCTAGCCGGGGGGGGACTCAGCCCCAGCATTTT.

This clonotype appeared many times. This chain joins TRBV6-1 and TRBJ2-1; TRBD1 matches at 8 bases. The V and J ends lost 3 bases and 1 base, in that order; junction bases with no gene match: 8. This CDR3 has 17 amino acids. Per germline, CDR1 MNHNS and CDR2 SASEGT. The CDR3 reads CASSEKTGADSYNEQFF. CDR3 in DNA: TGTGCCAGCAGTGAGAAGACAGGGGCAGATTCCTACAATGAGCAGTTCTTC.

As regards this clonotype: Since the CDR3 does not end with the conserved phenylalanine or tryptophan, this likely comes from a read error. This chain connects TRBV7-2 to TRBJ1-5; 9 nucleotides line up with TRBD1. V was clipped by 1 base and J by 6 bases; unmatched bases: 4. This CDR3 is 15 amino acids long. Germline CDR1 SGHTA, CDR2 FQGNSA. CDR3 bases: TGTGCCAGCAGCTTAGGAACAGGGGGCGCTCAGCCCCAGCATTCT. It yields the protein CASSLGTGGAQPQHS.

This clonotype was seen many times. The rearrangement joins TRBV10-3 to TRBJ1-4; TRBD1 is a possible D gene (5 bases). From germline, CDR1 is ENHRY and CDR2 SYGVKD. V lost 9 bases and J lost 0, with 5 bases in between. The CDR3 extends over 12 amino acids. Here the CDR3 reads CAIGATNEKLFF. The CDR3 DNA reads as TGTGCCATAGGGGCAACTAATGAAAAACTGTTTTTT.

This clonotype was recorded many times. The chain joins TRBV24-1 to TRBJ2-7; a weak D match, TRBD1 (5 bases). V was cut by 9 bases and J by 4 bases, with 18 bases left in between. The CDR3 runs 14 residues. From germline, CDR1 is KGHDR and CDR2 SFDVKD. The DNA for the CDR3 is TGTGCCACCGCTTCTTACAGGAAGGCTTACGAGCAGTACTTC. This gives the protein CATASYRKAYEQYF.

Ten or more counts support this clonotype. The chain joins TRBV20-1 to TRBJ2-1; 10 nucleotides agree with TRBD2. V was clipped by 4 bases and J by 2 bases; unmatched bases: 5. The CDR3 sequence is 15 residues long. CDR1 is DFQATT, CDR2 SNEGSKA, per germline (reference sequence). CDR3 protein: CSATSGSVTYNEQFF. In DNA, the CDR3 is TGCAGTGCTACTAGCGGGAGCGTTACCTACAATGAGCAGTTCTTC.

This clonotype was observed many times. The chain links TRBV7-6 to TRBJ2-2, with a possible D match to TRBD2 (5 bases). The CDR3 runs 14 residues. Trimming took 5 bases from V and 5 from J, leaving 12 bases between them. Germline assignment: CDR1 SGHVS and CDR2 FNYEAQ. The CDR3 sequence is CASSPRVATGELFF. CDR3 DNA: TGTGCCAGCAGCCCCCGTGTAGCGACCGGGGAGCTGTTTTTT.

This clonotype was found many times. This chain links TRBV11-3 with TRBJ2-5; TRBD1 is a possible D gene (5 bases). V lost 2 bases to trimming and J lost 4 bases, with 8 bases between them. The length of the CDR3 is 13 residues. Looked up from germline, CDR1 is SGHNT and CDR2 is YENEEA. This CDR3 reads CASSLKGLETQYF. CDR3 nucleotides: TGTGCCAGCAGCTTAAAGGGGCTAGAGACCCAGTACTTC. Together with reference TRBV11-3 and TRBJ2-5, the CDR3 gives the full variable domain: EAGVVQSPRYKIIEKKQPVAFWCNPISGHNTLYWYLQNLGQGPELLIRYENEEAVDDSQLPKDRFSAERLKGVDSTLKIQPAELGDSAVYLCASSLKGLETQYFGPGTRLLVL.

A note on this clonotype: Given a much more abundant clone one base away, this may be a read error. This chain joins TRBV24-1 and TRBJ2-3; unclear D gene. There are 13 residues in the CDR3. Trimming removed 4 bases from V and 0 bases from J, with 4 bases in between. In germline, CDR1 is KGHDR, CDR2 SFDVKD. The CDR3 here is CATSDASTDTQYF. CDR3 nucleotides: TGTGCCACCAGTGACGCCAGCACAGATACGCAGTATTTT.

The CDR3 spells CASSSRTSREEQFF. As DNA, the CDR3 is TGTGCCAGTAGTTCGCGGACTAGCAGGGAGGAGCAGTTCTTC. The chain has TRBV19 and TRBJ2-1; 8 nucleotides agree with TRBD2. Trimming cost V 5 bases and J 10 bases; bases outside gene matches: 10. Germline assignment: CDR1 LNHDA and CDR2 SQIVND (reference sequence). The length of the CDR3 is 14 residues.